Listed below are T cell receptor beta chains from one sample, sequenced in a study of T cells in Graves' hyperthyroidism and ophthalmopathy. TCRdb called the multiplex PCR reads again in MiXCR, with one record for every CDR3 protein. The profile covers over 400,000 distinct CDR3 sequences, with around 15% appearing a single time and roughly an eighth taken by the ten largest. Input material: blood. Receptors originate from a man aged 18 to 35 with Graves' ophthalmopathy. Both conserved end residues are part of each CDR3.

V gene,CDR3 length,CDR3 protein
TRBV12-5,12,CASAAVGDELHF
TRBV2,15,CASTLGITNWGGYTF
TRBV12-5,13,CASGLDGSYEQYF
TRBV3-1,17,CASRQDRSISGANVLTF
TRBV4-1,14,CASSQDGGGTEAFF
TRBV3-1,14,CASSQGRGENIQYF
TRBV12-3/TRBV12-4,15,CASGRGSSWDTEAFF
TRBV3-1,16,CASSQDPAPGVYEQYF
TRBV2,13,CASSRPGSTEAFF
TRBV20-1,13,CSALAVSQETQYF
TRBV15,16,CATSSGTAVAKNIQYF
TRBV19,13,CASSGGLDEKLFF
TRBV7-2,15,CASSHRSGVSYEQYF
TRBV19,16,CASGMVASGGADEQFF
TRBV28,15,CASQRIGSNGYEQYF
TRBV7-9,14,CASSSQSSTDTQYF
TRBV6-1,15,CASSSRANSHYEQYF
TRBV12-3/TRBV12-4,14,CASSLPLATDTQYF
TRBV7-9,12,CASMRENSPLHF
TRBV5-1,17,CASSLSTSGGSTDTQYF
TRBV11-2,14,CASRDRDAYNEQFF
TRBV12-3/TRBV12-4,16,CASSPRLEPLSETQYF
TRBV29-1,12,CSVVGHGNTIYF
TRBV5-1,14,CASSFSSGDYEQYF
TRBV5-1,16,CASSLASGANTGELFF
TRBV7-9,17,CASSLLRAPEYQETQYF
TRBV12-3/TRBV12-4,12,CASRSTGNTIYF
TRBV6-1,14,CASSEGVGDLTLHF